This T cell receptor beta chain derives from a study of CD8 T cells in Susac syndrome. The RNA input was 0.5 to 1 ug, and it was reverse transcribed with random hexamers. Via MiXCR, TCRdb re-called the immunoSEQ multiplex PCR reads, giving one row per CDR3 protein. The table has 210,000 or so distinct CDR3 sequences, around 90% seen once. This CDR3 is 14 amino acids long. Per the germline V gene, CDR1 is DFQATT and CDR2 is SNEGSKA (reference sequence). J lost 5 bases, V lost 3 bases, and 8 bases had no gene match. TEMRA cells were FACS-enriched, with CD8+ and CD4+ T cells isolated negatively. The chain carries TRBV20-1 and TRBJ2-7, with 9 bases lining up with TRBD1. The TCR sequence derives from a human donor with multiple sclerosis. Sequencing used CD8+ T cells from PBMCs. The CDR3 DNA reads as TGCAGTGCTAGTAATTTGGGACAGGGCCACGAGCAGTACTTC. Its translation is CSASNLGQGHEQYF.